Detailed here is one T cell receptor (beta chain). What it binds is not known. The data were taken from a study of regulatory T cells in long-lasting Graves disease. TCR beta libraries were built with iRepertoire HTBI primers and Arm-PCR of CDR3 regions. Authors' methods: Throughout the samples, researchers identified fewer than 80 TRBV and some 14 TRBJ segments. TCRdb re-called the multiplex PCR reads with MiXCR, one entry per CDR3 protein. TCRdb, not the authors, supplied the V and J calls. The data hold a few hundred thousand distinct CDR3 sequences, with approximately 14% observed a single time. The germline V gene encodes CDR1 SNHLY and CDR2 FYNNEI. The CDR3 covers 15 residues. Trimming removed 1 base from V and 2 bases from J, with 9 bases in between. Documented time point: newly diagnosed GD, antithyroid drugs for less than 3 months. With RNA extracted from PBMCs as input, the TCR library was made. Doctors identified Graves' disease using the American Thyroid Association guidelines.

Study-level findings and limits: Repertoires from persistent disease leaned toward TRBV28, TRBJ1-2 and TRBJ2-5.

The data were also submitted as part of a second study, on T cells in Graves' hyperthyroidism and ophthalmopathy. As that study records: Researchers ran a first-round RT-PCR on the TCR CDR3 using the HTBI primer set.

This material consisted of peripheral blood mononuclear cells (PBMCs), taken at new diagnosis, from a patient treated with antithyroid drugs. The V and J genes are TRBV2 and TRBJ1-5; D is unresolved. The receptor's source is a woman between 45 and 65 years old with Graves disease. CDR3 residues: CASSEGKGGNQPQHF. The CDR3 DNA is TGTGCCAGCAGTGAAGGGAAGGGTGGCAATCAGCCCCAGCATTTT. Filled out from reference TRBV2 and TRBJ1-5, the complete variable domain reads EPEVTQTPSHQVTQMGQEVILRCVPISNHLYFYWYRQILGQKVEFLVSFYNNEISEKSEIFDDQFSVERPDGSNFTLKIRSTKLEDSAMYFCASSEGKGGNQPQHFGDGTRLSIL.